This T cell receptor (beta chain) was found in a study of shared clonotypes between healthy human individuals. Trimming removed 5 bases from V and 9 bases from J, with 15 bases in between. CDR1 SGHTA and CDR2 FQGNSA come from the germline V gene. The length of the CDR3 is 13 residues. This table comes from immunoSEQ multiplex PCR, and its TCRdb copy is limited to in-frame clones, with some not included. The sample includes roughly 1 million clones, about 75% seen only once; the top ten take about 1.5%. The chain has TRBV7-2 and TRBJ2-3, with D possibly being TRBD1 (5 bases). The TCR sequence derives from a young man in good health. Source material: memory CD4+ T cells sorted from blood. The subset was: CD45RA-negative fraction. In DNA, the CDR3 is TGTGCCAGCAGCCCGGCAGGACAATGGACGCAGTATTTT. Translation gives CASSPAGQWTQYF.